The next 10 T cell receptor beta chains were all read from a single sample in a study of cytomegalovirus exposure and HLA in healthy donors. With 60 Vbeta and 13 Jbeta primers, the PCR was carried out. Produced via immunoSEQ multiplex PCR; TCRdb's table is partial and in-frame only. The sample lists 100,000 to 140,000 clones; about 74% were seen once. The source material was PBMCs. The receptors were sampled from a middle-aged woman in good health and CMV-seropositive.

The chain joins TRBV15 to TRBJ2-5; TRBD1 might be the D (5 bases). Germline-derived CDR1 and CDR2 are LNHNV and YYDKDF (reference sequence). The V gene lost 1 base and the J gene lost 4 bases, with 10 bases spanning the gap. The CDR3 has 14 amino acids. This CDR3 is CATSRGGRAETQYF. In DNA, the CDR3 is TGTGCCACCAGCAGAGGTGGCAGGGCAGAGACCCAGTACTTC.

V usage is TRBV30 and J usage is TRBJ2-3; 7 bases match TRBD2. This CDR3 is built from 13 residues. With V trimmed by 8 bases and J by 0 bases, 5 bases remained unmatched. CDR1 is GTSNPN, CDR2 SVGIG, per germline (reference sequence). The CDR3: CAGGGMSTDTQYF. In DNA form, the CDR3 reads TGTGCCGGGGGGGGAATGAGCACAGATACGCAGTATTTT.

V is TRBV27 and J is TRBJ1-1; no reliable D call. The germline V and J ends were trimmed by 5 bases and 3 bases, with 10 bases remaining between them. The CDR3 runs to 13 residues. CDR1 and CDR2 from the germline V gene are MNHEY and SMNVEV (reference sequence). DNA for the CDR3: TGTGCCAGCAGTCGGGTCCCGGACACTGAAGCTTTCTTT. This sequence encodes CASSRVPDTEAFF.

This clone was detected once. This chain uses TRBV5-4 with TRBJ2-6, with 7 nucleotides matching TRBD1. This CDR3 has 15 amino acids. The germline V gene encodes CDR1 SGHNT and CDR2 YYREEE (reference sequence). The V gene end was trimmed by 3 bases and the J gene end by 0 bases; junction bases not matched to a gene: 0. For the CDR3, the DNA is TGTGCCAGCAGCTCAGGGGGCTCTGGGGCCAACGTCCTGACTTTC. Its protein product is CASSSGGSGANVLTF.

On this clone itself: This sample includes further DNA sequences coding for the same CDR3. The V and J genes are TRBV2 and TRBJ1-1; no definite D call. V gave up 7 bases and J gave up 2 bases, with 8 bases separating them. Germline assignment: CDR1 SNHLY and CDR2 FYNNEI. The CDR3 spans 12 residues. The CDR3 loop is CASKRENTEAFF. CDR3 DNA: TGTGCCAGCAAGCGAGAAAACACTGAAGCTTTCTTT. The full variable domain, its missing parts supplied by reference TRBV2 and TRBJ1-1, is EPEVTQTPSHQVTQMGQEVILRCVPISNHLYFYWYRQILGQKVEFLVSFYNNEISEKSEIFDDQFSVERPDGSNFTLKIRSTKLEDSAMYFCASKRENTEAFFGQGTRLTVV.

The chain has TRBV25-1 and TRBJ1-1, with D perhaps TRBD1 (5 bases). V lost 3 bases to trimming and J lost 3 bases, with 5 bases between them. In germline, CDR1 is MGHDK, CDR2 SYGVNS. The CDR3 is made up of 12 amino acids. CDR3 in amino acids: CASSDRDTEAFF. CDR3 in DNA: TGTGCCAGCAGTGACAGGGACACTGAAGCTTTCTTT.

The CDR3 DNA follows: TGCGCCAGCAGCTTGGACGGGTCGGATACGCAGTATTTT. Protein: CASSLDGSDTQYF. J is TRBJ2-3 and V is TRBV5-1; D ambiguous. The CDR3 runs 13 residues. Deletions cut 0 bases from V and 6 bases from J, with 8 bases between. CDR1 and CDR2 from the germline V gene are SGHRS and YFSETQ.

The genes are TRBV7-2 and TRBJ2-3, with TRBD2 matching 9 bases. Germline CDR1 SGHTA, CDR2 FQGNSA. This CDR3 is 16 amino acids long. The J segment lost 1 base and the V segment lost 1 base, leaving 3 bases of the junction unmatched. The CDR3 protein is CASSLGLAGGTDTQYF. For the CDR3, the DNA is TGTGCCAGCAGCTTAGGGTTAGCGGGGGGCACAGATACGCAGTATTTT.

V gene TRBV30 combines with J gene TRBJ1-2; D remains unclear. Germline CDR1 is GTSNPN and CDR2 is SVGIG (reference sequence). CDR3 length equals 13 residues. The V end was cut by 0 bases, the J end by 4 bases, with 9 bases between. CDR3 sequence reads: CAWSVGTTYGYTF. Written as DNA, the CDR3 is TGTGCCTGGAGTGTGGGTACTACCTATGGCTACACCTTC. The full variable domain, with the rest looked up from reference TRBV30 and TRBJ1-2, is SQTIHQWPATLVQPVGSPLSLECTVEGTSNPNLYWYRQAAGRGLQLLFYSVGIGQISSEVPQNLSASRPQDRQFILSSKKLLLSDSGFYLCAWSVGTTYGYTFGSGTRLTVV.

V is TRBV25-1 and J is TRBJ1-3, with 9 bases aligning to TRBD1. After removal of 7 bases from V and 0 bases from J, the junction contained 7 bases not matched to a gene. CDR3 length: 16 amino acids. Per germline, CDR1 MGHDK and CDR2 SYGVNS. Here the CDR3 DNA reads TGTGCCAGCACCGGGACAGGGCCTCTCTCTGGAAACACCATATATTTT. Protein sequence: CASTGTGPLSGNTIYF.